The 32 T cell receptor beta chains given below trace back to one sample, sequenced in a study of post-analysis software for immune sequencing data. Unique molecular identifiers featured in each of the TCR beta cDNA libraries. TCRdb analysed the PCR reads with MiXCR anew, one entry per CDR3 protein. The sample consists of hundreds of thousands of distinct CDR3 sequences, roughly 30% of them appearing once. These receptors' targets are unknown. Overall study results and limits: Among five TRBV segments more frequent in patients than controls were TRBV5-6, TRBV5-1 and TRBV20-1.

Sequences were obtained from blood. Receptors were obtained from a girl between 5 and 17 years old with multiple sclerosis.

This chain joins TRBV12-3 or TRBV12-4 and TRBJ2-7, with D perhaps matching TRBD1 or TRBD2 (5 bases each). CDR3 size: 16 residues. The ends were cut back, 5 bases at V and 7 bases at J, with 24 bases in the middle. CDR3 coding DNA: TGTGCCAGCAGTCTAAAGGCCGGGACGACTGGGAATGAGCAGTACTTC. Amino acids: CASSLKAGTTGNEQYF.

V and J are TRBV6-2 or TRBV6-3 and TRBJ1-1, with D tentatively TRBD1 (6 bases). V lost 6 bases, J lost 6 bases, and 14 bases lay in between. Per germline, CDR1 MNHEY and CDR2 SVGEGT. The CDR3 loop spans 13 amino acids. Here the CDR3 reads CASSYRVSAEAFF. DNA of the CDR3: TGTGCCAGCAGCTACAGGGTATCGGCTGAAGCTTTCTTT.

This clonotype showed up just a few times. The genes are TRBV29-1 and TRBJ1-2; the D gene is possibly TRBD1 (5 bases). V lost 4 bases and J lost 3, with 12 bases in between. This CDR3 spans 13 amino acids. Looked up from germline, CDR1 is SQVTM and CDR2 is ANQGSEA. DNA for the CDR3: TGCAGCGTTGTGAGGGGAGGTTACTATGGCTACACCTTC. Translated, it gives CSVVRGGYYGYTF.

Points on this clonotype: At one of its ends the junction is not consistent with the germline gene, which may arise from a read error. The gene calls are TRBV3-1 and TRBJ2-7, with 9 bases lining up with TRBD2. Germline assignment: CDR1 LGHDT and CDR2 YNNKEL (reference sequence). The CDR3 is made up of 14 amino acids. The CDR3: CASSQRGTSRERYF. For the CDR3, the DNA is TGTGCCAGCAGCCAAAGAGGGACTAGCCGCGAGCGGTACTTC.

CDR3 sequence: CASSVAVAGTDTQYF. CDR3 in DNA: TGTGCCAGCAGCGTAGCGGTAGCGGGCACAGATACGCAGTATTTT. The chain uses TRBV9 and TRBJ2-3; D may be TRBD2 (6 bases). V was trimmed by 0 bases and J by 1 base, leaving 9 bases between them. CDR3 size: 15 residues. Germline CDR1 and CDR2: SGDLS and YYNGEE.

This clonotype has a handful of counts. The chain is built from TRBV20-1 and TRBJ1-2, with a weak D call TRBD1 (6 bases). Germline loops: CDR1 DFQATT, CDR2 SNEGSKA (reference sequence). CDR3 length: 12 residues. V gave up 6 bases and J gave up 8 bases, with 16 bases separating them. CDR3: CSASGGGLGYTF. The CDR3 DNA follows: TGCAGTGCCTCCGGCGGGGGGCTCGGCTACACCTTC.

CDR3 residues: CASSWGSGGLSTDTQYF. DNA of the CDR3: TGTGCCAGCAGCTGGGGTAGCGGGGGCCTAAGCACAGATACGCAGTATTTT. The chain recombines TRBV5-6 with TRBJ2-3, with 9 bases that match TRBD2. The CDR3 is 17 residues long. Germline V gene sequence: CDR1 SGHDT, CDR2 YYEEEE. J lost 0 bases, V lost 3 bases, and 8 bases had no gene match.

The chain has TRBV7-2 and TRBJ1-1; D unclear. The V end was cut by 3 bases, the J end by 4 bases, with 15 bases between. Germline values: CDR1 SGHTA, CDR2 FQGNSA. The CDR3 runs to 15 residues. CDR3 DNA sequence: TGTGCCAGCAGCTTCTTGGGCCCTTCCCCCACTGAAGCTTTCTTT. Encoded protein: CASSFLGPSPTEAFF.

The V gene is TRBV7-2, the J gene TRBJ2-5, with 11 bases fitting TRBD2. Per germline, CDR1 SGHTA and CDR2 FQGNSA. V shed 4 bases and J 11 bases; nucleotides not matched to a gene: 12. This CDR3 has 15 amino acids. The CDR3 sequence is CASSYSGGAMNEQYF. The CDR3 nucleotides read TGTGCCAGCAGCTATAGCGGGGGGGCCATGAATGAGCAGTACTTC.

In the case of this clonotype: This may stem from a read error, because a much larger clone lies one nucleotide away. This chain's CDR3 is CSARRGDNEQFF. CDR3 sequence (DNA): TGCAGTGCCCGTCGGGGGGACAATGAGCAGTTCTTC. The chain has TRBV20-1 and TRBJ2-1, with TRBD2 matching 7 bases. In germline, CDR1 is DFQATT, CDR2 SNEGSKA (reference sequence). This CDR3 contains 12 residues. J was trimmed by 5 bases and V by 6 bases; bases with no gene match: 4.

The chain recombines TRBV12-3 or TRBV12-4 with TRBJ2-2; D gene uncertain. CDR3 length equals 13 residues. V was shortened by 6 bases and J by 4 bases, with 9 bases between the two germline ends. The CDR3 DNA sequence: TGTGCCAGCAGCCGGACCTTCACCGGGGAGCTGTTTTTT. Protein: CASSRTFTGELFF.

The table lists this clonotype with a few counts. The chain has TRBV29-1 and TRBJ2-2, with D unclear. This CDR3 spans 12 amino acids. Per the germline V gene, CDR1 is SQVTM and CDR2 is ANQGSEA. The V gene lost 5 bases and the J gene lost 2 bases, with 6 bases spanning the gap. In DNA form, the CDR3 reads TGCAGCGTTTGGTTAAACACCGGGGAGCTGTTTTTT. It codes for CSVWLNTGELFF.

The V gene is TRBV27, the J gene TRBJ2-7, with D unclear. This CDR3 is built from 14 residues. CDR1 MNHEY and CDR2 SMNVEV come from the germline V gene (reference sequence). Deletions cut 6 bases from V and 2 bases from J, with 14 bases between. The CDR3 sequence is CASSQRYGPYEQYF. DNA for the CDR3: TGTGCCAGCAGCCAAAGGTACGGTCCCTACGAGCAGTACTTC.

This clonotype came up a few times. The rearrangement joins TRBV5-1 to TRBJ1-2; D is uncertain. The CDR3 is 14 residues long. The V end lost 1 base, the J end lost 4 bases, and 11 bases lay between the germline ends. The V gene's germline CDR1 is SGHRS and CDR2 YFSETQ. The CDR3 sequence is CASSLRERTYGYTF. DNA of the CDR3: TGCGCCAGCAGCTTGCGGGAGAGAACCTATGGCTACACCTTC.

The sample holds a few counts of this clonotype. The chain recombines TRBV20-1 with TRBJ2-7; 7 nucleotides align to TRBD1. Trimming removed 2 bases from V and 3 bases from J; junction bases left unmatched: 7. Germline V gene sequence: CDR1 DFQATT, CDR2 SNEGSKA (reference sequence). This CDR3 has 14 amino acids. The CDR3 is CSARPRDRGYEQYF. CDR3 DNA: TGCAGTGCTAGACCCCGGGACAGAGGCTACGAGCAGTACTTC.

This clonotype has just one count. The rearrangement uses TRBV20-1 and TRBJ2-1; D perhaps matches TRBD1 (5 bases). The germline V gene encodes CDR1 DFQATT and CDR2 SNEGSKA (reference sequence). There are 16 residues in the CDR3. Trimming stripped 0 bases from V and 2 bases from J, with 14 bases between. CDR3 in DNA: TGCAGTGCTAGAGACAGGGCCCCGAGGCCCTACAATGAGCAGTTCTTC. It translates to CSARDRAPRPYNEQFF.

V is TRBV20-1 and J is TRBJ1-1; a possible D gene is TRBD1 (5 bases). The CDR3 consists of 13 residues. Per germline, CDR1 DFQATT and CDR2 SNEGSKA (reference sequence). V was shortened by 8 bases and J by 3 bases, with 16 bases between the two germline ends. The CDR3 spells CSPAGGPYTEAFF. CDR3 DNA sequence: TGCAGTCCGGCGGGGGGACCCTACACTGAAGCTTTCTTT.

The table lists this clonotype with a few counts. The V call is TRBV6-5, the J call TRBJ1-1, with D perhaps matching TRBD1 (6 bases). The CDR3 contains 15 residues. CDR1 and CDR2 from the germline V gene are MNHEY and SVGAGI. Trimming shortened V by 0 bases and J by 3 bases, and 11 bases separated the two germline ends. The CDR3 bases are TGTGCCAGCAGTTACTCGGGCGGGGGGCACACTGAAGCTTTCTTT. This codes for CASSYSGGGHTEAFF.

This clonotype was picked up a small number of times. This sequence joins TRBV6-6 and TRBJ2-7; 10 nucleotides line up with TRBD2. Germline values: CDR1 MNHNY, CDR2 SVGAGI (reference sequence). V lost 6 bases, J lost 2 bases, and 10 bases stayed unmatched. This CDR3 spans 16 amino acids. The CDR3 loop reads CASSRRSGRAAYEQYF. The CDR3 DNA is TGTGCCAGCAGCCGACGGAGCGGGAGGGCCGCCTACGAGCAGTACTTC.

With respect to this clonotype: The junction departs from germline at one end; a sequencing error may be responsible. V gene TRBV9 combines with J gene TRBJ2-1; the D gene is possibly TRBD2 (6 bases). Germline assignment: CDR1 SGDLS and CDR2 YYNGEE. This CDR3 is 12 amino acids long. CDR3 coding DNA: TGTGGCAGCAGCGTAGTGGAGGGTAAGCAGTTCTTC. It encodes CGSSVVEGKQFF.

CDR3 amino acids: CSAGSDRDPSYEQYF. In DNA form, the CDR3 reads TGCAGTGCTGGATCGGACAGGGACCCCTCCTACGAGCAGTACTTC. The chain recombines TRBV20-1 with TRBJ2-7; 8 bases are shared with TRBD1. The germline gives CDR1 DFQATT, CDR2 SNEGSKA (reference sequence). The length of the CDR3 is 15 residues. V lost 5 bases to trimming and J lost 0 bases; unmatched junction nucleotides: 9.

V and J are TRBV20-1 and TRBJ2-1; 11 bases agree with TRBD2. V shed 3 bases and J 7 bases; nucleotides not matched to a gene: 11. This CDR3 has 16 amino acids. Germline V lookup: CDR1 DFQATT, CDR2 SNEGSKA (reference sequence). The CDR3 is CSASSLAGGPGNEQFF. CDR3 DNA sequence: TGCAGTGCTAGTTCTTTAGCGGGAGGGCCAGGAAATGAGCAGTTCTTC.

The chain joins TRBV29-1 to TRBJ2-7; TRBD2 might be the D (6 bases). This CDR3 spans 16 amino acids. Trimming shortened V by 0 bases and J by 3 bases, and 18 bases separated the two germline ends. In germline, CDR1 is SQVTM, CDR2 ANQGSEA. CDR3 bases: TGCAGCGTTGAAGAAGGCCAGGGAGGATGGGGCTACGAGCAGTACTTC. Translation gives CSVEEGQGGWGYEQYF.

The table lists this clonotype with a few counts. The chain recombines TRBV27 with TRBJ2-5; D remains ambiguous. The germline gives CDR1 MNHEY, CDR2 SMNVEV (reference sequence). The CDR3 consists of 15 residues. V lost 5 bases to trimming and J lost 5 bases, with 18 bases between them. The CDR3 region has the DNA TGTGCCAGCAGTAGCTCGTGGCAAAGGCAGGAGACCCAGTACTTC. Translated: CASSSSWQRQETQYF.

V gene TRBV11-2 combines with J gene TRBJ2-1; D might be TRBD2 (5 bases). CDR3 length: 16 residues. Trimming pared 1 base from V and 0 bases from J, leaving 10 bases between. Germline lookup yields CDR1 SGHAT and CDR2 FQNNGV. The CDR3 protein is CASSLVGADSYNEQFF. DNA for the CDR3: TGTGCCAGCAGCTTAGTGGGAGCGGACTCCTACAATGAGCAGTTCTTC.

CDR3 nucleotides: TGTGCCAGCAGTCTCCGGACTAGCCGGAATGAGCAGTTCTTC. Translating it yields CASSLRTSRNEQFF. The rearrangement joins TRBV12-3 or TRBV12-4 to TRBJ2-1, with TRBD2 matching 8 bases. The CDR3 runs to 14 residues. V dropped 5 bases and J dropped 7; count of bases not matched to a gene: 7.

The V call is TRBV20-1, the J call TRBJ1-1; no definite D call. Germline CDR1 and CDR2: DFQATT and SNEGSKA (reference sequence). This CDR3 comprises 11 residues. The CDR3 loop reads CTAERSYRRFF. CDR3 nucleotides: TGCACCGCGGAGAGGTCCTATAGGAGATTCTTT.

The CDR3 DNA sequence: TGCGCCAGCAGCCTCCCGGCCGGGGGGCGCACCGGGGAGCTGTTTTTT. Translating it yields CASSLPAGGRTGELFF. This chain connects TRBV4-1 to TRBJ2-2; D is possibly TRBD2 (7 bases). Germline lookup yields CDR1 MGHRA and CDR2 YSYEKL. This CDR3 spans 16 amino acids. Between the trimmed V and J ends, which lost 4 bases and 4 bases, there was a span of 16 bases.

The chain is built from TRBV28 and TRBJ1-3, with D perhaps TRBD1 (5 bases). The germline V and J ends were trimmed by 3 bases and 8 bases, with 17 bases remaining between them. Germline V gives CDR1 MDHEN, CDR2 SYDVKM. The CDR3 runs to 15 residues. Written as DNA, the CDR3 is TGTGCCAGCAGTTTTCCGGGGCCCGGTGAGGACACCATATATTTT. Amino acids: CASSFPGPGEDTIYF.

The table lists this clonotype with a few counts. The chain has TRBV7-9 and TRBJ2-3; 11 bases are shared with TRBD2. The germline gives CDR1 SEHNR, CDR2 FQNEAQ (reference sequence). The CDR3 has 18 residues. After removal of 5 bases from V and 0 bases from J, the junction contained 10 bases not matched to a gene. This chain's CDR3 is CASSISPGTSGSTDTQYF. The CDR3 coding sequence is TGTGCCAGCAGCATCAGCCCCGGGACTAGCGGCAGCACAGATACGCAGTATTTT.

As regards this clonotype: Compared with germline, one end of the junction differs, possibly owing to a read error. The chain couples TRBV27 to TRBJ2-2, with TRBD1 matching 7 bases. CDR3 size: 16 residues. From germline, CDR1 is MNHEY and CDR2 SMNVEV (reference sequence). The CDR3 DNA sequence: TGTGCCAGCAGTGTATCGTGGGACAGGAACACCGGGGAGCTGTTTTTT. It yields the protein CASSVSWDRNTGELFF.

This chain joins TRBV28 and TRBJ1-5; possibly TRBD1 for D (6 bases). CDR1 and CDR2 (germline): MDHEN, SYDVKM. Trimming stripped 10 bases from V and 2 bases from J, with 24 bases between. This CDR3 is 17 amino acids long. In nucleotides, the CDR3 is TGTGCCATCGGGGAGCGACAGGATCCTCGGGGCAATCAGCCCCAGCATTTT. Translation: CAIGERQDPRGNQPQHF.